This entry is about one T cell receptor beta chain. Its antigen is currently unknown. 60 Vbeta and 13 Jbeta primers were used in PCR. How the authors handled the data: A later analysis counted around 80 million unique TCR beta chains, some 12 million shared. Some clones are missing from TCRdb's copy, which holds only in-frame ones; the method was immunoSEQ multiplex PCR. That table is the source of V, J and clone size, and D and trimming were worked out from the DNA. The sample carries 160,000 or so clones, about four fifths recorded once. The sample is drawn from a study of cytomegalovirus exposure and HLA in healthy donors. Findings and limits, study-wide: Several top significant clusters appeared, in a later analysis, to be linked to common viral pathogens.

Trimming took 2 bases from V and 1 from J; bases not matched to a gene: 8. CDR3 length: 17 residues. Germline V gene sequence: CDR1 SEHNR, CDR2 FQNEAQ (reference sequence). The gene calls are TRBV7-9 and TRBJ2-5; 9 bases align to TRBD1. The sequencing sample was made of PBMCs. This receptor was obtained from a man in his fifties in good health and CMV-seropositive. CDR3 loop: CASSLIPGTGSQETQYF. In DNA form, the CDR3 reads TGTGCCAGCAGCTTAATTCCAGGGACAGGGAGCCAAGAGACCCAGTACTTC.